A selection of T cell receptor beta chains follows, all from one sample in a study of T cells in Graves' hyperthyroidism and ophthalmopathy. MiXCR was run by TCRdb on the multiplex PCR reads, yielding one entry per CDR3 protein. The sample has more than 350,000 distinct CDR3 sequences; more than 12% are singletons. Sequencing used blood. The source of these receptors is a woman between 25 and 40 years old with Graves' ophthalmopathy. The CDR3 runs from the conserved cysteine through the conserved F or W. A D gene is named only where the DNA matches it firmly. Clone size is not always given. Where it is, it says once, few, many or a class for expanded clones.

j_call clone_size v_call d_call cdr3_nt cdr3_aa
TRBJ2-7 many TRBV30 - TGTGCCTGGAGTTCGCGGTTTAGTGGATTGGGTTACGAGCAGTACTTC CAWSSRFSGLGYEQYF
TRBJ1-1 many TRBV2 - TGTGCCAGCAGTGAAGACAGGTCCAACACTGAAGCTTTCTTT CASSEDRSNTEAFF
TRBJ2-1 - TRBV5-1 - TGCGCCAGCAGCCTCCTAGCCTATTTAGTCGATGAGCAGTTCTTC CASSLLAYLVDEQFF
TRBJ2-1 many TRBV11-1 - TGTGCCAGCAGCTTAGAATATAGTTTCGGCAATGAGCAGTTCTTC CASSLEYSFGNEQFF
TRBJ2-1 - TRBV10-2 - TGCGCCAGCAGTGGGGTGGTAAACAATGAGCAGTTCTTC CASSGVVNNEQFF
TRBJ1-1 - TRBV7-9 - TGTGCCAGCACCCCAGGGCGGAACACTGAAGCTTTCTTT CASTPGRNTEAFF
TRBJ1-4 few TRBV19 - TGTGCCGGTAGTACGGACAGTGCAACTAATGAAAAACTGTTTTTT CAGSTDSATNEKLFF
TRBJ2-5 many TRBV5-6 - TGTGCCAGCAGCGCTCTGGTGGGGTCGGGAGTTCGGCAAGAGACCCAGTACTTC CASSALVGSGVRQETQYF
TRBJ2-7 - TRBV10-3 - TGTGCCATCAGTGAGAATCCTTTCCTAGCCACCTACGAGCAGTACTTC CAISENPFLATYEQYF
TRBJ1-6 few TRBV2 TRBD1 TGTGCCAGCAGTGTTCGGGACAGCGATAATTCACCCCTCCACTTT CASSVRDSDNSPLHF
TRBJ1-2 many TRBV2 - TGTGCCAGCAGTGAAGAAGTTGTTACCTACAGAAACTATGGCTACACCTTC CASSEEVVTYRNYGYTF
TRBJ2-7 few TRBV5-5 - TGTGCCAGCAGCACACTCGGGAACCGCGTGAACGAGCAGTACTTC CASSTLGNRVNEQYF
TRBJ2-7 many TRBV28 - TGTGCCAGCAGTTTCGCGGGGAGTCGAGCTAGCTCCTACGAGCAGTACTTC CASSFAGSRASSYEQYF
TRBJ1-1 many TRBV9 - TGTGCCAGCAGCGTAGGGATTTGGGGGGGTGGAGGGAACACTGAAGCTTTCTTT CASSVGIWGGGGNTEAFF
TRBJ1-4 once TRBV29-1 TRBD1 TGCAGCGCTGGACAGGGGTTAGAAAAACTGTTTTTT CSAGQGLEKLFF
TRBJ2-7 many TRBV28 TRBD1 TGTGCCAGCAGTTTGGGACAGACTCTGGACTACGAGCAGTACTTC CASSLGQTLDYEQYF
TRBJ2-6 many TRBV30 - TGTGCCTGGAGGAGGAGGGTAGGGGGGTCTGGGGCCAACGTCCTGACTTTC CAWRRRVGGSGANVLTF
TRBJ2-1 few TRBV6-1 TRBD2 TGTGCCAGCAGTTGGTTCCCTATGGGCGGGGGAGACAATGAGCAGTTCTTC CASSWFPMGGGDNEQFF
TRBJ1-1 many TRBV11-3 - TGTGCCAGCAGCTTAGATCCCATGAACACTGAAGCTTTCTTT CASSLDPMNTEAFF
TRBJ2-5 few TRBV6-6 - TGTGCCAGCAGTTACTCGGTGACCCAGTACTTC CASSYSVTQYF
TRBJ2-5 - TRBV27 TRBD2 TGTGCCAGCAGTTTCGAGCGGGGGGGTAGGGAGACCCAGTACTTC CASSFERGGRETQYF
TRBJ2-1 - TRBV24-1 TRBD1 TGTGCCACCAGTGACACCGGGACAGGGGACAATGAGCAGTTCTTC CATSDTGTGDNEQFF
TRBJ2-1 many TRBV12-3/TRBV12-4 TRBD2 TGTGCCAGCAGTTCTCAAGGAGGTCGGGGGGGCGTCTCCTACAATGAGCAGTTCTTC CASSSQGGRGGVSYNEQFF
TRBJ2-7 many TRBV15 - TGTGCCACCAGCACATCGGACCAACCATACGAGCAGTACTTC CATSTSDQPYEQYF
TRBJ2-3 few TRBV12-3/TRBV12-4 - TGTGCCAGCAGTTTAGGGCATCCGGGGTATTTT CASSLGHPGYF
TRBJ2-3 many TRBV12-3/TRBV12-4 - TGTGCCAGCAGTTTTTTTGCTAGGGGGGCGGAAGATACGCAGTATTTT CASSFFARGAEDTQYF
TRBJ2-3 many TRBV24-1 TRBD1 TGTGCCACCAGCGCCCCGGGACAGGGGGCCGCAGATACGCAGTATTTT CATSAPGQGAADTQYF
TRBJ1-1 many TRBV7-9 - TGTGCCAGCAGCGCCGGACTAAATACTATGAACACTGAAGCTTTCTTT CASSAGLNTMNTEAFF
TRBJ1-4 few TRBV11-2 - TGTGCCAGCAGCTTCACAGAAAATGAAAAACTGTTTTTT CASSFTENEKLFF
TRBJ2-1 many TRBV24-1 - TGTGCCACCAGTGAACCCGGGGAGGGACACCGTGGAGGTAATGAGCAGTTCTTC CATSEPGEGHRGGNEQFF
TRBJ1-1 many TRBV9 - TGTGCCAGCAGCGTAGATCTGGAAACTGAAGCTTTCTTT CASSVDLETEAFF
TRBJ1-2 - TRBV24-1 TRBD1 TGTGCCACCAGTGATACGACAGGGGATGGCTACACCTTC CATSDTTGDGYTF
TRBJ2-7 many TRBV12-3/TRBV12-4 - TGTGCCAGCAGTTTTCTGGGTAAGGGGCGGGAGCAGTACTTC CASSFLGKGREQYF
TRBJ2-3 many TRBV11-2 - TGTGCCAGCAGCCCCCAAGCCCCCACAGATACGCAGTATTTT CASSPQAPTDTQYF
TRBJ2-1 many TRBV20-1 - TGCAGTGCTAGTGGGTCAGGTCGTTTGATGCAGTTCTTC CSASGSGRLMQFF
TRBJ2-3 many TRBV4-1 TRBD2 TGCGCCAGCAGCCAAGATCTAGCGGGGGTTATCACAGATACGCAGTATTTT CASSQDLAGVITDTQYF
TRBJ1-5 many TRBV7-8 - TGTGCCAGCAGCTTATATGGGCAACCCTACGTCTACCAGCATTTT CASSLYGQPYVYQHF
TRBJ2-1 many TRBV18 - TGTGCCAGCACCAGAGATTGGGGGCCAGACTCCTACAATGAGCAGTTCTTC CASTRDWGPDSYNEQFF
TRBJ2-7 many TRBV4-1 TRBD2 TGCGCCAGCAGCAAAAGCGGGGTCTCCTACGAGCAGTACTTC CASSKSGVSYEQYF